One sample yielded the 3 T cell receptor beta chains listed below, sequenced in a study of response to subunit inactivated influenza vaccine. TCRdb used MiXCR to reprocess the RT-PCR reads, holding one entry per CDR3 protein. The repertoire holds 650,000 to 800,000 distinct CDR3 sequences, approximately 17% seen once, with 9.5% to 13% in the top ten. The input for sequencing was PBMCs from blood, taken 4 to 6 days after vaccination. The source of these receptors is a man aged 50-60 years who received an inactivated influenza vaccine.

In this sample, this clonotype turned up a few times. The chain is built from TRBV5-1 and TRBJ1-2; possibly TRBD1 for D (5 bases). The CDR3 covers 14 residues. V was cut by 0 bases and J by 2 bases, with 8 bases left in between. Germline V lookup: CDR1 SGHRS, CDR2 YFSETQ. The CDR3 DNA reads as TGCGCCAGCAGCTTGGAGGAGGGGAACTATGGCTACACCTTC. This translates into CASSLEEGNYGYTF.

This chain uses TRBV18 with TRBJ2-5; 7 bases are a match to TRBD1. The CDR3 totals 15 residues. Germline CDR1 reads KGHSH; CDR2 reads LQKENI. Trimming took 4 bases from V and 2 from J; bases not matched to a gene: 7. Here the CDR3 reads CASSLDRAWQETQYF. The DNA of the CDR3 is TGTGCCAGCTCACTCGACAGGGCATGGCAAGAGACCCAGTACTTC.

The chain joins TRBV3-1 to TRBJ2-3; a weak D match, TRBD2 (5 bases). The CDR3 is made up of 14 amino acids. Germline CDR1 reads LGHDT; CDR2 reads YNNKEL (reference sequence). V was trimmed by 5 bases and J by 0 bases, leaving 9 bases between them. The CDR3 sequence is CASSTGYSTDTQYF. DNA for the CDR3: TGTGCCAGCAGCACGGGGTATAGCACAGATACGCAGTATTTT.